This T cell receptor beta chain was profiled in a study of CD8+ T cells in alopecia areata. Study context: Scoring of treated patients' severity used the percentage of affected scalp area. Overall study findings and caveats: Clonality exceeded that of normal scalp in lesional scalp, most notably in alopecia totalis/universalis.

The treatment: oral pan-JAK inhibitor, 5-10 mg twice daily. The CDR3 sequence is 15 residues long. The V gene's germline CDR1 is MGHDK and CDR2 SYGVNS. Trimming stripped 1 base from V and 2 bases from J, with 10 bases between. Only a few counts were recorded for this clone. What it binds is not known. cDNA serving as the sequencing template came from extracted, reverse transcribed RNA. This table comes from immunoSEQ multiplex PCR, and its TCRdb copy is limited to in-frame clones, with some not included. The data show 110,000 or so clones, with about three fifths seen just once and 25% to 30% held by the top ten.

The chain links TRBV25-1 to TRBJ2-3; D unclear. The starting material was CD8+ T cells sorted from blood, obtained at week 4, from a patient treated with tofacitinib. The origin of this receptor is a human donor with alopecia areata. The CDR3 coding sequence is TGTGCCAGCAGTGAATTGTGGCAGGTCACAGATACGCAGTATTTT. Residues: CASSELWQVTDTQYF.